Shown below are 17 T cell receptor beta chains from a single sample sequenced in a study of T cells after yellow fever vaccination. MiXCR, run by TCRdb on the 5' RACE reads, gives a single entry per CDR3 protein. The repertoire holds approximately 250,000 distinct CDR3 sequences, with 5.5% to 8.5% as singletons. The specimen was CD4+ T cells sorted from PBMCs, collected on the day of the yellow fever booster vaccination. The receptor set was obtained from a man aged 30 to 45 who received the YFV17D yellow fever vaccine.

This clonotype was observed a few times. DNA for the CDR3: TGTGCCATCAGTGAGTCGAGCGGGAGTGCCGGGGAGCTGTTTTTT. It yields the protein CAISESSGSAGELFF. The chain recombines TRBV10-3 with TRBJ2-2; TRBD2 agrees at 8 bases. Germline V gene sequence: CDR1 ENHRY, CDR2 SYGVKD. V was clipped by 0 bases and J by 6 bases; unmatched bases: 3. This CDR3 has 15 amino acids.

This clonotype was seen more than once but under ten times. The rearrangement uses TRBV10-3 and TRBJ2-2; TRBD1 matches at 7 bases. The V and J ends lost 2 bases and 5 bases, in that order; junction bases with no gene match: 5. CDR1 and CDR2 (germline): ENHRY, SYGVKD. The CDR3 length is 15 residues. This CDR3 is CAISEDRVGTGELFF. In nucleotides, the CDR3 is TGTGCCATCAGTGAGGACAGGGTCGGTACCGGGGAGCTGTTTTTT.

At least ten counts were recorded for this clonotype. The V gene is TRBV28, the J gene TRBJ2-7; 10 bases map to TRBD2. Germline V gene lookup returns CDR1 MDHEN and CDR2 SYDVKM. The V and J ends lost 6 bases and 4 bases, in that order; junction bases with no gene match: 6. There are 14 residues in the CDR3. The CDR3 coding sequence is TGTGCCAGCAGAACGAGCGGGGGGGTTTACGAGCAGTACTTC. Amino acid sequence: CASRTSGGVYEQYF.

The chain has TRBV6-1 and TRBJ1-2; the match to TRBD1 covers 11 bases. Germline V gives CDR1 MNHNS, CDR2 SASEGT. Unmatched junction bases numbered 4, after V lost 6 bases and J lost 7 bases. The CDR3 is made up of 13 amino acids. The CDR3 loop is CASSRGQGVGYTF. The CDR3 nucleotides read TGTGCCAGCAGCCGGGGACAGGGGGTTGGCTACACCTTC.

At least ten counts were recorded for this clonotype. The CDR3 region has the DNA TGTGCCAGCAGCTCGGGAGGTAGGAGCACAGATACGCAGTATTTT. Amino acids: CASSSGGRSTDTQYF. V and J are TRBV12-3 or TRBV12-4 and TRBJ2-3, with 7 bases fitting TRBD2. The J segment lost 0 bases and the V segment lost 6 bases, leaving 6 bases of the junction unmatched. The CDR3 has 15 amino acids.

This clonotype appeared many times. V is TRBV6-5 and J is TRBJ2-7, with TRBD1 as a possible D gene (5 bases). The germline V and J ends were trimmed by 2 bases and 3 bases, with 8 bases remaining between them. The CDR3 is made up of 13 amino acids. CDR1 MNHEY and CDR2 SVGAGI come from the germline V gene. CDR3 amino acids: CASSYDSRYEQYF. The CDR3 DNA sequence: TGTGCCAGCAGTTACGACAGCCGCTACGAGCAGTACTTC.

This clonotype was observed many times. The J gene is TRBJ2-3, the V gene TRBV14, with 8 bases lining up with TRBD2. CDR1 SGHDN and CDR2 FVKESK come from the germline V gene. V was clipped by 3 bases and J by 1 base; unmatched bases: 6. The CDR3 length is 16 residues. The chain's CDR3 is CASSQGAGLGTDTQYF. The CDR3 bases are TGTGCCAGCAGCCAGGGAGCGGGACTAGGCACAGATACGCAGTATTTT. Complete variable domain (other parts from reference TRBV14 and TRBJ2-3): EAGVTQFPSHSVIEKGQTVTLRCDPISGHDNLYWYRRVMGKEIKFLLHFVKESKQDESGMPNNRFLAERTGGTYSTLKVQPAELEDSGVYFCASSQGAGLGTDTQYFGPGTRLTVL.

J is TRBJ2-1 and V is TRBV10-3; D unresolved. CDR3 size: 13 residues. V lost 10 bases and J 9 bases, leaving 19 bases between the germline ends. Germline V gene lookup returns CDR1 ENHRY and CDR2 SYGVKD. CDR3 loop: CATRNELIGEQFF. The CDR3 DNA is TGTGCCACAAGGAATGAGTTAATCGGTGAGCAGTTCTTC.

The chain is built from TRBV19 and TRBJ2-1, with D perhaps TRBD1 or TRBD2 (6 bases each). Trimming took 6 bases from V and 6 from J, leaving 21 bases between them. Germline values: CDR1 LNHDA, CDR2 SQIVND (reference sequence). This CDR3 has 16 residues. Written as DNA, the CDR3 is TGTGCCAGTAGGAACCTAGGGGGTGGGGGGATCAATGAGCAGTTCTTC. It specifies CASRNLGGGGINEQFF.

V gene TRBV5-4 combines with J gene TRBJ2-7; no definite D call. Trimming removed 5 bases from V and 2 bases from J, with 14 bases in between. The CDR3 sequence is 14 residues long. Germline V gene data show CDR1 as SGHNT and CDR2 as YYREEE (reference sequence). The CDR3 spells CASRPSGSPYEQYF. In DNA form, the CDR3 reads TGTGCCAGCAGACCCAGTGGTAGCCCCTACGAGCAGTACTTC.

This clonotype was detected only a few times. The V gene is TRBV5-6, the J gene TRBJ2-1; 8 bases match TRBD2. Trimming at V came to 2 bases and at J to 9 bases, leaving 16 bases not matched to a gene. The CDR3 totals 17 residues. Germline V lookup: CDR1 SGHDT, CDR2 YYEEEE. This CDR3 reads CASSFRGSGKGFGEQFF. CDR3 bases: TGTGCCAGCAGCTTTCGTGGTAGCGGGAAGGGTTTTGGTGAGCAGTTCTTC.

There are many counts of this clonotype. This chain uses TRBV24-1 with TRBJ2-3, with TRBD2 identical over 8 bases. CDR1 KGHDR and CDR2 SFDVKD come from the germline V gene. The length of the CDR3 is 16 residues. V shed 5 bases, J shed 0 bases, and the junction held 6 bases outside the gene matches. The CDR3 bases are TGTGCCACCAGTGGTTCGACTAGCGTTAGCACAGATACGCAGTATTTT. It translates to CATSGSTSVSTDTQYF.

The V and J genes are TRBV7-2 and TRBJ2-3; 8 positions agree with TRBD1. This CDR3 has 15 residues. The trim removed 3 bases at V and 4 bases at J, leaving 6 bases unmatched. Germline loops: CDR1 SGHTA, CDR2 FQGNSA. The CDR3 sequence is CASSLGQARPDTQYF. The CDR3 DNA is TGTGCCAGCAGCTTGGGACAGGCGCGACCAGATACGCAGTATTTT.

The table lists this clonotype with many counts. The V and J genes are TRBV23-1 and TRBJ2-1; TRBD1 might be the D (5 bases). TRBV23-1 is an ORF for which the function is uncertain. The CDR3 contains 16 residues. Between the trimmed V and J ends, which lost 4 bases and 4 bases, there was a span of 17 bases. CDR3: CASSPKGIWVYNEQFF. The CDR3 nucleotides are TGCGCCAGCAGTCCGAAGGGGATTTGGGTATACAATGAGCAGTTCTTC.

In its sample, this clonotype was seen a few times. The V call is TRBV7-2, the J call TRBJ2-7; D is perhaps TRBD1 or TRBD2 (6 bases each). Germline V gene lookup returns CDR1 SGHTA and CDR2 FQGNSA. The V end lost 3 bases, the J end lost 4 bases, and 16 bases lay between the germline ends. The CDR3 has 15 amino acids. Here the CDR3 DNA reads TGTGCCAGCAGCTTCCCTGGGGGGCGGAGGTACGAGCAGTACTTC. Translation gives CASSFPGGRRYEQYF.

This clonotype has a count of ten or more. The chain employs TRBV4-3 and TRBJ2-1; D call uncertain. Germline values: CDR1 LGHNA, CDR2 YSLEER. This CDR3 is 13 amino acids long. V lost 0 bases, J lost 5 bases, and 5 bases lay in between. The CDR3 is CASSQDRNNEQFF. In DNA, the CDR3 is TGCGCCAGCAGCCAAGATCGCAACAATGAGCAGTTCTTC.

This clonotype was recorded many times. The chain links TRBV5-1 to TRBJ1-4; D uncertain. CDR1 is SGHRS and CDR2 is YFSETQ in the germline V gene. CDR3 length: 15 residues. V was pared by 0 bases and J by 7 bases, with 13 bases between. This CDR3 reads CASSLARGGIEKLFF. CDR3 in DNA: TGCGCCAGCAGCTTGGCCCGGGGTGGGATTGAAAAACTGTTTTTT.